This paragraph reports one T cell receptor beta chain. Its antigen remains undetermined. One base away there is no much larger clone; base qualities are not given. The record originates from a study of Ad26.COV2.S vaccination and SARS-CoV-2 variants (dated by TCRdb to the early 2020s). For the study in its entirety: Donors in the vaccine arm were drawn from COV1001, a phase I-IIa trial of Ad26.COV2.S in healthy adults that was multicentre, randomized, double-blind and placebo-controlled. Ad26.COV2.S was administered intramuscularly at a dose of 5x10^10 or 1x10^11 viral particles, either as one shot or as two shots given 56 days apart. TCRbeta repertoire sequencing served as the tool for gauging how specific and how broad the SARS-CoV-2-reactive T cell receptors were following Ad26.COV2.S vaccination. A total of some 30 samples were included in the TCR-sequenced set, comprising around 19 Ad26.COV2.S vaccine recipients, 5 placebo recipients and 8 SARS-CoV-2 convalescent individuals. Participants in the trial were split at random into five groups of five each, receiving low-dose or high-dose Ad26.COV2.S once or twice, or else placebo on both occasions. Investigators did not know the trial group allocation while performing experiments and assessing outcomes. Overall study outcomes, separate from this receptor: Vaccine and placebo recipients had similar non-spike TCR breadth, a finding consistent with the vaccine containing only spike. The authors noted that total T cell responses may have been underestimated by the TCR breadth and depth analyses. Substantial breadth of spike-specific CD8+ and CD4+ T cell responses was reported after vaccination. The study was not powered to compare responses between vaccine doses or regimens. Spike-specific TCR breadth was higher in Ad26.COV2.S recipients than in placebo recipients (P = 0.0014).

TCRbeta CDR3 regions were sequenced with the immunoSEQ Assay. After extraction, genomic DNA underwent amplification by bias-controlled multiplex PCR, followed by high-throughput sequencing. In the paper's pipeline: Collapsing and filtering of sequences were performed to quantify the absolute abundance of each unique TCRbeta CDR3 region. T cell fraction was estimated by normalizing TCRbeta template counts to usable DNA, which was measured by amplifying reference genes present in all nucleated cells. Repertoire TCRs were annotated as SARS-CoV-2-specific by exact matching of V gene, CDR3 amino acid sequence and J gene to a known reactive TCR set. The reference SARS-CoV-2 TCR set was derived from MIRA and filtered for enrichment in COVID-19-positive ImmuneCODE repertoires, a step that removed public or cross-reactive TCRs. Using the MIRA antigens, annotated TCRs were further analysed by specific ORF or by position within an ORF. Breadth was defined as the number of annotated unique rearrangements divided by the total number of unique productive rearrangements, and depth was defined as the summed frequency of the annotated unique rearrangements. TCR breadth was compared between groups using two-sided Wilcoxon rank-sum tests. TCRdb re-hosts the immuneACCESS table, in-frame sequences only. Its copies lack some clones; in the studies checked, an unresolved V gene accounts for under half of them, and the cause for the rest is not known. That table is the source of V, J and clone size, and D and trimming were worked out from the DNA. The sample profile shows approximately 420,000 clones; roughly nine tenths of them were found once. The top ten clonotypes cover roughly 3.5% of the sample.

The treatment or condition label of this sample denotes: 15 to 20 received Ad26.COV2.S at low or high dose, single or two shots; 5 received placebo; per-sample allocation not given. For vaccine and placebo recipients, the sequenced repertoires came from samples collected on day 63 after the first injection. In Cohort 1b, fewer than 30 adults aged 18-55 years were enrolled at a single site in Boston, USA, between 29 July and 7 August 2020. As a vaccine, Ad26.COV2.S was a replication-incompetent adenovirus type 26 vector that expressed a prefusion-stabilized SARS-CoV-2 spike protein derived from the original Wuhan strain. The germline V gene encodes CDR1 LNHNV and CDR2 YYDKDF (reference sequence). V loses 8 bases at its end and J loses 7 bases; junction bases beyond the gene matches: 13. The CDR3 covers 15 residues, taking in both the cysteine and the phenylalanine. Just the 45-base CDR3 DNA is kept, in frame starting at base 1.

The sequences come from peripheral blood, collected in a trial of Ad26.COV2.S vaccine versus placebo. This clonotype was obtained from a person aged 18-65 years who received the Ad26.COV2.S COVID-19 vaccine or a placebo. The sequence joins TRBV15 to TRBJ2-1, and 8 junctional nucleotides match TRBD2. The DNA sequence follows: TGTGCCACCTCTGTTACTAGCGGTCTTTTTAATGAGCAGTTCTTC. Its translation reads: CATSVTSGLFNEQFF.